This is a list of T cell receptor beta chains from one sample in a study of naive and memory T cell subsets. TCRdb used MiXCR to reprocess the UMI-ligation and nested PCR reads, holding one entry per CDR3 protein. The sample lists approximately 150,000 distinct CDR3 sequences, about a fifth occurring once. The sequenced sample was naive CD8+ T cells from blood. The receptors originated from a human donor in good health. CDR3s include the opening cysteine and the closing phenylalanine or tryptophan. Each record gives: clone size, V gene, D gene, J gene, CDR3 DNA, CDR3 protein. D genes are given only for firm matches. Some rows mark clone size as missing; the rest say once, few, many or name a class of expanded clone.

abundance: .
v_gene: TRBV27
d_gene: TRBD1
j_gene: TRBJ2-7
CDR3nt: TGTGCCACTCGCGGGACAGGAGTAGGTGAGCAGTACTTC
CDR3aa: CATRGTGVGEQYF

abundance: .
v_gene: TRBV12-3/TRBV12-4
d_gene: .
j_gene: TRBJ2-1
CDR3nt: TGTGCCAGCTCATCACAGTACGGGAGTCCATACAATGAGCAGTTCTTC
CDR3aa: CASSSQYGSPYNEQFF

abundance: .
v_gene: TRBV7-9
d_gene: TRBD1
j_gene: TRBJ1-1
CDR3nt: TGTGCCAGCAGCCGAATACAGGGGGCAGGTGAAGCTTTCTTT
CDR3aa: CASSRIQGAGEAFF

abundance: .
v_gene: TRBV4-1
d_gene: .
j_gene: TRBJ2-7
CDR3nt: TGCGCCAGCAGCCCCCGACTAGATGGGCACGAGCAGTACTTC
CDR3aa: CASSPRLDGHEQYF

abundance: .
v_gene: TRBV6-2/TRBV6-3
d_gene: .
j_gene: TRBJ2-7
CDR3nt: TGTGCCAGCGGCACCATACGAGAAGACCTTGCGGGATCCTACGAGCAGTACTTC
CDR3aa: CASGTIREDLAGSYEQYF

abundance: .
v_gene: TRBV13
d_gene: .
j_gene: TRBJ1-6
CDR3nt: TGTGCCAGCAGCCTTGGGGGCGGCGGTTCACCCCTCCACTTT
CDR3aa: CASSLGGGGSPLHF

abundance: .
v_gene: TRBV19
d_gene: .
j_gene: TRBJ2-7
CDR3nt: TGTGCCAGTAGTATCGGGAGTCTCGACGAGCAGTACTTC
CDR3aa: CASSIGSLDEQYF

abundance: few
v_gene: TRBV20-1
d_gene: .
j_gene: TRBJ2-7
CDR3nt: TGCAGTGCTAGCGGCATGTACGAGCAGTACTTC
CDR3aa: CSASGMYEQYF

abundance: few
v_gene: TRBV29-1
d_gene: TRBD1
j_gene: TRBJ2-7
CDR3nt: TGCAGCGCCGAGGACAGGGGAGCGTCCTACGAGCAGTACTTC
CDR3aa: CSAEDRGASYEQYF

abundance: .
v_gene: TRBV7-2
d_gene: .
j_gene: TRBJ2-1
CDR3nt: TGTGCCAGCAGCTCAGGACCAGGGGGGTCCTACAATGAGCAGTTCTTC
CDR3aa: CASSSGPGGSYNEQFF

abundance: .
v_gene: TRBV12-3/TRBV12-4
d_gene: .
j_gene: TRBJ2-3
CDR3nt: TGTGCCAGCAGTTTTGCGGAAACCACAGATACGCAGTATTTT
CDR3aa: CASSFAETTDTQYF

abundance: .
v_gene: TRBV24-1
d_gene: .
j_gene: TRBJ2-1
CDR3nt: TGTGCCACCAGTGATCCGGGCAGGGGCTCCTACAATGAGCAGTTCTTC
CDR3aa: CATSDPGRGSYNEQFF

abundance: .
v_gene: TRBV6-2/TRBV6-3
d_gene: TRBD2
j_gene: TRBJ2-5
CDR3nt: TGTGCCACCGATGGCGGGAGAGGCGGAGAGACCCAGTACTTC
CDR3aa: CATDGGRGGETQYF

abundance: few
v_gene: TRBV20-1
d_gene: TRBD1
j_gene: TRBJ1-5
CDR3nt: TGCAGTGCTAGTCTCCCCTCAGGACAGGGCGGTAGCAATCAGCCCCAGCATTTT
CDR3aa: CSASLPSGQGGSNQPQHF

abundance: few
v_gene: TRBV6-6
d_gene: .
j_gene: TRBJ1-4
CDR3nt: TGTGCCAGCAGGGAGACAGCAAATGAAAAACTGTTTTTT
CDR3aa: CASRETANEKLFF

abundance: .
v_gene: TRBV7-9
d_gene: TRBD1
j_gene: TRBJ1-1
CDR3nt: TGTGCCAGCAGCTTTCCCTTGGGACAGGGGGATTATAGCACTGAAGCTTTCTTT
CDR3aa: CASSFPLGQGDYSTEAFF

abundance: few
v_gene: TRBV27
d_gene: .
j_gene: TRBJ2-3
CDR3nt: TGTGCCAGCAGTAGCCTTCAAGATACGCAGTATTTT
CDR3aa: CASSSLQDTQYF

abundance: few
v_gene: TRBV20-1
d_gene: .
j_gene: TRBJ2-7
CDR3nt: TGCAGTGCTAGGGAAAATAGCGGCTCCTCCTACGAGCAGTACTTC
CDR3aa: CSARENSGSSYEQYF

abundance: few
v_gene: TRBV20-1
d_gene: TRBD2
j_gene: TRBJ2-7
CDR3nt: TGCAGTGCTAGGGGGGGACTAGCGGGAGAGTACGAGCAGTACTTC
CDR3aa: CSARGGLAGEYEQYF

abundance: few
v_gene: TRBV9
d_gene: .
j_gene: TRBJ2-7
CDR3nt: TGTGCCAGCAGCGTAGTACCAAACTACGAGCAGTACTTC
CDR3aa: CASSVVPNYEQYF

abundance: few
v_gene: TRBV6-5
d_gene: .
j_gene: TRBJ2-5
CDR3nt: TGTGCCAGCAGCCTGTCGTCTTCAAGGGCCCAGTACTTC
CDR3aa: CASSLSSSRAQYF

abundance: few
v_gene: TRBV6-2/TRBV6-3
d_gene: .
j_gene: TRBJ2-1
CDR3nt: TGTGCCAGCAGTTTCGAACCGGGGCACAATGAGCAGTTCTTC
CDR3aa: CASSFEPGHNEQFF

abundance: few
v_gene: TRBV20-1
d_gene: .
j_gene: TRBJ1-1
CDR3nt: TGCAGTGCTAGAACTCGGCAGGGATGGAACACTGAAGCTTTCTTT
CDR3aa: CSARTRQGWNTEAFF

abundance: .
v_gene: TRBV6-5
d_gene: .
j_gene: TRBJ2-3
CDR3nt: TGTGCCAGCAGTCGAAGGGACTTCACAGATACGCAGTATTTT
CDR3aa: CASSRRDFTDTQYF

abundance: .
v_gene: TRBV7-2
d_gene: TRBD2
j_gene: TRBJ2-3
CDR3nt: TGTGCCAGCAGCTCGGCGGGACTAGCGGTAATATCAGGGCCAGATACGCAGTATTTT
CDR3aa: CASSSAGLAVISGPDTQYF

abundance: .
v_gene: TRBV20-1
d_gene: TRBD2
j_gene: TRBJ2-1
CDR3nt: TGCAGTGCTAGATTAGCGGGAGGGATGGAAAATGAGCAGTTCTTC
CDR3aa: CSARLAGGMENEQFF

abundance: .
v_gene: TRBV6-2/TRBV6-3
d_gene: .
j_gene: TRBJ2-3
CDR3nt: TGTGCCAGCAGCCCTCTCCGACTCGAAACAGATACGCAGTATTTT
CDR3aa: CASSPLRLETDTQYF

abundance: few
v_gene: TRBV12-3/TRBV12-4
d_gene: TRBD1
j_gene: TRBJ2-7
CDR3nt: TGTGCCAGCAGCCGACAGGGGGCGCGCTACGAGCAGTACTTC
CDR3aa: CASSRQGARYEQYF

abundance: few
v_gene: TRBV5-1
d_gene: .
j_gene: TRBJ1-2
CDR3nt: TGCGCCAGCAGCTTGGGCCGGGATGGCTACACCTTC
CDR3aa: CASSLGRDGYTF

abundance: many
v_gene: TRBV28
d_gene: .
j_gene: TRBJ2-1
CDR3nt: TGTGCCAGCAGACCCCAGGGAAGGAAATACAATGAGCAGTTCTTC
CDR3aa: CASRPQGRKYNEQFF

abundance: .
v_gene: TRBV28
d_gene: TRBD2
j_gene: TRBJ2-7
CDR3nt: TGTGCCAGCAGTCCCGTAGCGGGGCTGGGCGAGCAGTACTTC
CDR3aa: CASSPVAGLGEQYF

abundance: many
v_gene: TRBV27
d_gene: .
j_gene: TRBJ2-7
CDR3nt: TGTGCCAGCAGTTTAACTCCCTCCTACGAGCAGTACTTC
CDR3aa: CASSLTPSYEQYF

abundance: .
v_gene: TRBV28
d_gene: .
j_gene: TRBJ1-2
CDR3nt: TGTGCCACGGAGGTCGCATTCAACTATGGCTACACCTTC
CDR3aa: CATEVAFNYGYTF

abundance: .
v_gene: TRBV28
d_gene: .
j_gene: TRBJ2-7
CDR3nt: TGTGCCAGCAGCGAACTAGCTTCGGGCTACGAGCAGTACTTC
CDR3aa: CASSELASGYEQYF

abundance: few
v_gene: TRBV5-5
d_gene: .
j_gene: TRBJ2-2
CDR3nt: TGTGCCAGCAGCTTGTTTGTTGACACCGGGGAGCTGTTTTTT
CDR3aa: CASSLFVDTGELFF

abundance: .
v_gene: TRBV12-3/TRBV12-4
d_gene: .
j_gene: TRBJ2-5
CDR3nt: .
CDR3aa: CASSSSGPDETQYF

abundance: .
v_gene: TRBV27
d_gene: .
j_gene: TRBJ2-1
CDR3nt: TGTGCCAGCAGTTCAGGTAGCGGCCTCAATGAGCAGTTCTTC
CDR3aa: CASSSGSGLNEQFF

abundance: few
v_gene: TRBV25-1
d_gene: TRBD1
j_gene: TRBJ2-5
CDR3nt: TGTGCCAGCAGTGACCCCTACGGACAGGCACAAGAGACCCAGTACTTC
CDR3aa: CASSDPYGQAQETQYF

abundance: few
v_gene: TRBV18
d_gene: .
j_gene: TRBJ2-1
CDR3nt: TGTGCCAGCTCACCGGAGGTCCGGAATGAGCAGTTCTTC
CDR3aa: CASSPEVRNEQFF

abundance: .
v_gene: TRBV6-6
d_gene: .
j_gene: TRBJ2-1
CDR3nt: TGTGCCAGCAGTTCCTCCCCCAATGAGCAGTTCTTC
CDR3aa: CASSSSPNEQFF

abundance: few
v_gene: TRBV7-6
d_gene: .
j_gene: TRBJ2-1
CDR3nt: TGTGCCAGCAGCTTAGACGGGGATCAGAATGAGCAGTTCTTC
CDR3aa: CASSLDGDQNEQFF

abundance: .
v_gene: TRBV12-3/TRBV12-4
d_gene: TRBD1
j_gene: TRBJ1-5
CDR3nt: TGTGCCAGCAGTCAGACAGGGGGACTAAGCAATCAGCCCCAGCATTTT
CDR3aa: CASSQTGGLSNQPQHF

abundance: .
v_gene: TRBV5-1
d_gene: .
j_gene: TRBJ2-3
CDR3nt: TGCGCCAGCAGCTTGGACGGATTTTTAGGAACAGATACGCAGTATTTT
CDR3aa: CASSLDGFLGTDTQYF

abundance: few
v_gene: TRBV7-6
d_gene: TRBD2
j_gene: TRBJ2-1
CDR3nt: TGTGCCAGCAGCCACGGGAGGACCTCCTACAATGAGCAGTTCTTC
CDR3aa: CASSHGRTSYNEQFF

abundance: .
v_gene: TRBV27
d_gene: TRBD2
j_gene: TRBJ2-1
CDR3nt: TGTGCCAGCAGTTTTGGCCTAGCGGGATATGAGCAGTTCTTC
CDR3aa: CASSFGLAGYEQFF

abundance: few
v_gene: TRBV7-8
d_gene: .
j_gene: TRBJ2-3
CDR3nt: TGTGCCAGCAGCTTAGGCGGAGAGCTCACAGATACGCAGTATTTT
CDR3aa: CASSLGGELTDTQYF

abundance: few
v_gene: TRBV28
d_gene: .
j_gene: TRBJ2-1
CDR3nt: TGTGCCAGCGCCATAAGGCACAGTTACAATGAGCAGTTCTTC
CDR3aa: CASAIRHSYNEQFF

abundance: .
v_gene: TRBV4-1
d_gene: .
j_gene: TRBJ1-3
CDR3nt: TGCGCCAGCAGCCCCCTAGGCGGGGGCACCTCTGGAAACACCATATATTTT
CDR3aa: CASSPLGGGTSGNTIYF

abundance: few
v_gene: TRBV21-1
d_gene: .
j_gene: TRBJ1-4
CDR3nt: TGTGCCAGCAGCAATCCTCAGCTAACTAATGAAAAACTGTTTTTT
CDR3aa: CASSNPQLTNEKLFF

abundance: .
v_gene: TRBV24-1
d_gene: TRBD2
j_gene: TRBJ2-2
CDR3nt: TGTGCCACCAGTGATGACGGTAGCGGGAGTTGGTTGGGCACCGGGGAGCTGTTTTTT
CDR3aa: CATSDDGSGSWLGTGELFF

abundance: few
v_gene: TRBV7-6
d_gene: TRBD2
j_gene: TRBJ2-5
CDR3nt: TGTGCCAGCAGCCTTAACGCGGGAGTGGAGGAGACCCAGTACTTC
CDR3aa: CASSLNAGVEETQYF

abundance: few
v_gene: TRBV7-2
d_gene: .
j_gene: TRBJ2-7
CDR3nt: TGTGCCAGCAGCTTGCCCATGGAGCAGTACTTC
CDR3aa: CASSLPMEQYF